These 6 T cell receptor beta chains were all obtained from the same sample, sequenced in a study of cytomegalovirus exposure and HLA in healthy donors. Primers included in the PCR were 60 Vbeta and 13 Jbeta primers. The protocol was immunoSEQ multiplex PCR, while the TCRdb copy is restricted to in-frame clones and leaves out a portion. The sample includes around 110,000 clones, approximately 80% of them seen just once. Sequencing was performed on PBMCs. Source of these receptors: a woman aged 25 to 45 in good health and CMV-seronegative.

The rearrangement joins TRBV19 to TRBJ1-3; tentative D call: TRBD1 (5 bases). The CDR3 is made up of 14 amino acids. The V and J ends lost 6 bases and 1 base respectively, with 10 bases between them. Germline CDR1 and CDR2: LNHDA and SQIVND (reference sequence). The CDR3 coding sequence is TGTGCCAGTAGCCTCAGGGCTTCTGGAAACACCATATATTTT. Translated: CASSLRASGNTIYF.

The chain uses TRBV28 and TRBJ1-1, with no clear D. Germline CDR1 reads MDHEN; CDR2 reads SYDVKM. Trimming took 10 bases from V and 10 from J, leaving 13 bases between them. The CDR3 spans 10 residues. The CDR3 sequence is CAIGNSGAFF. The CDR3 bases are TGTGCCATCGGGAATTCGGGAGCTTTCTTT.

This chain connects TRBV2 to TRBJ1-1; D is ambiguous. From germline, CDR1 is SNHLY and CDR2 FYNNEI. V dropped 3 bases and J dropped 3 bases, with 14 bases sitting between them. The CDR3 covers 15 residues. The CDR3 loop reads CASSEIEVRDTEAFF. The CDR3 DNA sequence: TGTGCCAGCAGTGAGATTGAGGTCAGAGACACTGAAGCTTTCTTT. Combining the CDR3 with reference TRBV2 and TRBJ1-1 gives the whole variable domain EPEVTQTPSHQVTQMGQEVILRCVPISNHLYFYWYRQILGQKVEFLVSFYNNEISEKSEIFDDQFSVERPDGSNFTLKIRSTKLEDSAMYFCASSEIEVRDTEAFFGQGTRLTVV.

The chain is built from TRBV28 and TRBJ1-5; D is possibly TRBD1 (6 bases). From germline, CDR1 is MDHEN and CDR2 SYDVKM. V lost 4 bases to trimming and J lost 6 bases, with 19 bases between them. This CDR3 is built from 16 residues. The CDR3 sequence is CASSSGGGTIGQPQHF. The CDR3 nucleotides are TGTGCCAGCAGTTCCGGGGGAGGGACAATCGGTCAGCCCCAGCATTTT.

The chain recombines TRBV5-1 with TRBJ2-1; 9 positions match TRBD2. Losses at the gene ends were 1 base for V and 4 bases for J; bases not matched to a gene: 9. CDR1 is SGHRS and CDR2 is YFSETQ in the germline V gene. CDR3 size: 17 residues. The CDR3 bases are TGCGCCAGCAGCTTGTTTAAAGCGGGAGGAAGGTACAATGAGCAGTTCTTC. It yields the protein CASSLFKAGGRYNEQFF.

The chain couples TRBV28 to TRBJ2-1; 10 nucleotides align to TRBD2. CDR3 length: 18 amino acids. From germline, CDR1 is MDHEN and CDR2 SYDVKM. The junction had 18 bases not matched to a gene; V was cut back by 6 bases and J by 7 bases. The CDR3 DNA reads TGTGCCAGCAGCAGTCTTCGACGAGCGGGAGGGCCGGTAAATGAGCAGTTCTTC. Residues: CASSSLRRAGGPVNEQFF.